A selection of T cell receptor beta chains follows, all from one sample in a study of OX40 agonist ivuxolimab in advanced cancers. Clones were read by immunoSEQ multiplex PCR, and TCRdb kept only the in-frame ones, dropping some. The repertoire holds about 48,000 clones, with roughly 90% as singletons. Sequences were derived from CD4+ or CD8+ T cells sorted from blood, sampled in a trial of the OX40 agonist ivuxolimab. Receptors were obtained from an adult with an advanced solid tumor such as melanoma, head and neck, liver or kidney cancer. CDR3s include the opening cysteine and the closing phenylalanine or tryptophan. Fields, in order: CDR3 DNA, CDR3 protein, D gene, V gene, clone size, J gene. A D gene is named only where the DNA matches it firmly. The size of a clone is reported for some rows only, either as once, few or many, or as a class for expanded clones.

CDR3 DNA: TGCGCCAGCAGTGAAGGGGACTCCCAGTACTTC; CDR3 protein: CASSEGDSQYF; D gene: NA; V gene: TRBV10-2; clone size: NA; J gene: TRBJ2-5
CDR3 DNA: TGTGCCAGCAGTTACTCGTTTGGGGAAGGCACCACTGAAGCTTTCTTT; CDR3 protein: CASSYSFGEGTTEAFF; D gene: NA; V gene: TRBV6-5; clone size: once; J gene: TRBJ1-1
CDR3 DNA: TGTGCCAGCAGGGACACCGGGGAGCTGTTTTTT; CDR3 protein: CASRDTGELFF; D gene: NA; V gene: TRBV7-7; clone size: once; J gene: TRBJ2-2
CDR3 DNA: TGTGCCAGCAGCTTAGAAGGCAGGATGAACACTGAAGCTTTCTTT; CDR3 protein: CASSLEGRMNTEAFF; D gene: NA; V gene: TRBV7-6; clone size: NA; J gene: TRBJ1-1
CDR3 DNA: TGTGCCAGCAGTTACAAGGGCGACGGGGAGCTGTTTTTT; CDR3 protein: CASSYKGDGELFF; D gene: NA; V gene: TRBV6-5; clone size: NA; J gene: TRBJ2-2
CDR3 DNA: TGTGCCAGCAGACTACAGGGGAACACTGAAGCTTTCTTT; CDR3 protein: CASRLQGNTEAFF; D gene: NA; V gene: TRBV7-2; clone size: NA; J gene: TRBJ1-1
CDR3 DNA: TGTGCCAGCAGCTACGGCGGGCCAGCGGGAATTCCTCCCTACAATGAGCAGTTCTTC; CDR3 protein: CASSYGGPAGIPPYNEQFF; D gene: TRBD2; V gene: TRBV7-3; clone size: NA; J gene: TRBJ2-1
CDR3 DNA: TGCGCCAGCAGCTTGGCCTATAGCGGGGGGCACACAGATACGCAGTATTTT; CDR3 protein: CASSLAYSGGHTDTQYF; D gene: TRBD2; V gene: TRBV5-1; clone size: once; J gene: TRBJ2-3
CDR3 DNA: TGTGCCAGCAGCTCGGACCCGAGGTCACCCCTCCACTTT; CDR3 protein: CASSSDPRSPLHF; D gene: NA; V gene: TRBV7-2; clone size: NA; J gene: TRBJ1-6
CDR3 DNA: TGCGCCAGCAGCCAAGATCTCTCGGGTTTCATGAACACTGAAGCTTTCTTT; CDR3 protein: CASSQDLSGFMNTEAFF; D gene: NA; V gene: TRBV4-3; clone size: NA; J gene: TRBJ1-1
CDR3 DNA: TGTGCCAGTAGTATAGCCCAGGGGGCAAGGAACGAGCAGTACTTC; CDR3 protein: CASSIAQGARNEQYF; D gene: TRBD1; V gene: TRBV19; clone size: once; J gene: TRBJ2-7
CDR3 DNA: TGCGCCAGCAGCCAAGATCCTTATAATGAGCAGTTCTTC; CDR3 protein: CASSQDPYNEQFF; D gene: NA; V gene: TRBV4-1; clone size: NA; J gene: TRBJ2-1
CDR3 DNA: TGTGCCAGCACCATATACCCCGTCCCTATCTATGGCTACACCTTC; CDR3 protein: CASTIYPVPIYGYTF; D gene: NA; V gene: TRBV9; clone size: NA; J gene: TRBJ1-2
CDR3 DNA: TGTGCCAGTAGTATGGAGAGCTCCTACGAGCAGTACTTC; CDR3 protein: CASSMESSYEQYF; D gene: NA; V gene: TRBV19; clone size: NA; J gene: TRBJ2-7
CDR3 DNA: TGTGCCAGCAGCTTAGAACAGGGGGCCGCTGGAAACACCATATATTTT; CDR3 protein: CASSLEQGAAGNTIYF; D gene: TRBD1; V gene: TRBV7-9; clone size: NA; J gene: TRBJ1-3
CDR3 DNA: TGCGCCAGCAGCCAAGGACTAGCGGGGGAGCAGTACTTC; CDR3 protein: CASSQGLAGEQYF; D gene: TRBD2; V gene: TRBV4-1; clone size: NA; J gene: TRBJ2-7
CDR3 DNA: TGTGCTAGTGGTTCACGGCCAGTCCAAGAGACCCAGTACTTC; CDR3 protein: CASGSRPVQETQYF; D gene: NA; V gene: TRBV12-5; clone size: NA; J gene: TRBJ2-5
CDR3 DNA: TGCAGCGTTGAGCCAGAAACTAACGAGCAGTACTTC; CDR3 protein: CSVEPETNEQYF; D gene: NA; V gene: TRBV29-1; clone size: NA; J gene: TRBJ2-7
CDR3 DNA: TGCAGCGTTGAGTCCCGGACCGGGGAGCTGTTTTTT; CDR3 protein: CSVESRTGELFF; D gene: NA; V gene: TRBV29-1; clone size: NA; J gene: TRBJ2-2
CDR3 DNA: TGTGCCAGCAGCCCTGCTACTTCCAATGAGCAGTTCTTC; CDR3 protein: CASSPATSNEQFF; D gene: NA; V gene: TRBV28; clone size: NA; J gene: TRBJ2-1
CDR3 DNA: TGTGCCAGCAGTGATCTTGGGGGTCGGGAGTACTTC; CDR3 protein: CASSDLGGREYF; D gene: NA; V gene: TRBV2; clone size: few; J gene: TRBJ2-7
CDR3 DNA: TGTGCCAGCAGCCAGTTAGCGAACACCGGGGAGCTGTTTTTT; CDR3 protein: CASSQLANTGELFF; D gene: NA; V gene: TRBV7-8; clone size: NA; J gene: TRBJ2-2